This is a list of T cell receptor beta chains from one sample in a study of blood T cell repertoires in COVID-19. Here immunoSEQ multiplex PCR was the method, and the copy in TCRdb shows in-frame clones only, minus some. Of 55,000 to 70,000 clones in the sample, 70% to 90% are singletons; the top ten hold approximately 3.7%. Input material: peripheral blood. The source of these receptors is a man between 45 and 60 years old with acute or convalescent COVID-19. The CDR3 runs from the conserved cysteine through the conserved F or W. The D gene is left open where the match is weak. For some rows the clone size is stated as once, few or many, or as a class when expanded; others skip it.

J gene,clone size,D gene,V gene,CDR3 DNA,CDR3 protein
TRBJ2-1,once,TRBD2,TRBV15,TGTGCCACCAGCAGTGGACTAGCGGGAGGATCCTACAATGAGCAGTTCTTC,CATSSGLAGGSYNEQFF
TRBJ1-3,-,-,TRBV5-6,TGTGCCAGCAGCTTTAAGGGCGTAGGGGGTTCTGGAAACACCATATATTTT,CASSFKGVGGSGNTIYF
TRBJ1-5,-,-,TRBV5-5,TGTGCCAGCAGCTTGGAGAGGGATGAGGAAATCGGCAATCAGCCCCAGCATTTT,CASSLERDEEIGNQPQHF
TRBJ2-7,-,-,TRBV4-2,TGTGCCAGCAGCCAAGAAATAGGTCGGAGCTCCTACGAGCAGTACTTC,CASSQEIGRSSYEQYF
TRBJ1-1,-,-,TRBV2,TGTGCCAGCAGTGAAGCGCGAGGGGGAGGGACTGAAGCTTTCTTT,CASSEARGGGTEAFF
TRBJ2-7,-,TRBD2,TRBV4-1,TGCGCCAGCAGCCGGCCGGGACTAGCCGTATACGAGCAGTACTTC,CASSRPGLAVYEQYF
TRBJ1-2,-,TRBD1,TRBV28,TGTGCCAGCAGTTTTCCTTCCGGGACAGGGTTCTATGGCTACACCTTC,CASSFPSGTGFYGYTF
TRBJ1-3,once,-,TRBV6-1,TGTGCCAGCAGTGAACTAGGCTCTGGAAACACCATATATTTT,CASSELGSGNTIYF
TRBJ2-1,-,TRBD1,TRBV19,TGTGCCAGCAGACTATTGACAGGGGTCAATGAGCAGTTCTTC,CASRLLTGVNEQFF
TRBJ1-2,-,-,TRBV10-3,TGTGCCATCAGTCTTGACAGACGAGTTAACTATGGCTACACCTTC,CAISLDRRVNYGYTF
TRBJ1-1,-,TRBD1,TRBV28,TGTGCCAGCACCTCGACAGGGGGCCGTTGGGCTTTCTTT,CASTSTGGRWAFF
TRBJ1-1,-,-,TRBV5-6,TGTGCCAGCAGCTTGGGTAAATTCTTCCATCGGGGCACTGAAGCTTTCTTT,CASSLGKFFHRGTEAFF
TRBJ2-7,few,-,TRBV11-2,TGTGCCAGCAGCCCCCGGACGGGGGAGCAGTACTTC,CASSPRTGEQYF
TRBJ2-1,few,TRBD2,TRBV13,TGTGCCAGCAGCTTTGCTACCGGGACTAGCGGGGGCCTTTACAATGAGCAGTTCTTC,CASSFATGTSGGLYNEQFF
TRBJ1-2,-,-,TRBV28,TGTGCCAGCAGTTTGACAGAAGCTAACTATGGCTACACCTTC,CASSLTEANYGYTF
TRBJ1-3,-,TRBD1,TRBV10-3,TGTGCCATCAGTGGACAGGGTTTATATGGAAACACCATATATTTT,CAISGQGLYGNTIYF
TRBJ2-1,-,TRBD2,TRBV11-3,TGTGCCAGCAGCTCCTCACTAGCGGGAGTTGACAATGAGCAGTTCTTC,CASSSSLAGVDNEQFF